What follows are 30 T cell receptor beta chains derived from one specimen sequenced in a study of cytomegalovirus exposure and HLA in healthy donors. PCR employed 60 Vbeta and 13 Jbeta primers. Assay: immunoSEQ multiplex PCR; the TCRdb copy retains only in-frame clones and omits some. Of 65,000 to 85,000 clones listed, about four fifths were seen once; the top ten hold over 7%. The sequenced sample was PBMCs. Receptor source: a woman between 40 and 55 years old in good health and CMV-seropositive.

The V gene is TRBV19, the J gene TRBJ1-2; maybe TRBD1 (5 bases). The CDR3 sequence is 12 residues long. V was trimmed by 4 bases and J by 4 bases, leaving 7 bases between them. Germline CDR1 is LNHDA and CDR2 is SQIVND (reference sequence). The CDR3 bases are TGTGCCAGTAGTACGACAGTCTATGGCTACACCTTC. It translates to CASSTTVYGYTF. Together with reference TRBV19 and TRBJ1-2, the CDR3 gives the full variable domain: DGGITQSPKYLFRKEGQNVTLSCEQNLNHDAMYWYRQDPGQGLRLIYYSQIVNDFQKGDIAEGYSVSREKKESFPLTVTSAQKNPTAFYLCASSTTVYGYTFGSGTRLTVV.

The CDR3 region is CASSPGQGPFKYF. Here the CDR3 DNA reads TGTGCCAGCTCACCCGGACAGGGTCCCTTCAAGTACTTC. V is TRBV18 and J is TRBJ2-7; TRBD1 matches at 8 bases. Trimming cost V 3 bases and J 11 bases; bases outside gene matches: 9. Germline values: CDR1 KGHSH, CDR2 LQKENI. The CDR3 is 13 residues long.

V gene TRBV5-8 combines with J gene TRBJ1-6; D gene ambiguous. The CDR3 has 16 amino acids. Looked up from germline, CDR1 is SGHTS and CDR2 is YDEGEE. V dropped 5 bases and J dropped 1 base, with 13 bases sitting between them. Here the CDR3 DNA reads TGTGCCAGCAGTCGGAGGAGATCATCCTATAATTCACCCCTCCACTTT. Translated, it gives CASSRRRSSYNSPLHF.

The rearrangement joins TRBV2 to TRBJ1-4; TRBD1 matches 10 bases. V lost 0 bases to trimming and J lost 3 bases; unmatched junction nucleotides: 4. Germline CDR1 reads SNHLY; CDR2 reads FYNNEI. The CDR3 extends over 17 amino acids. This CDR3 reads CASSEAGTGAANEKLFF. The CDR3 bases are TGTGCCAGCAGTGAAGCTGGGACAGGGGCAGCTAATGAAAAACTGTTTTTT. Looking up the rest from reference TRBV2 and TRBJ1-4 gives the full variable domain: EPEVTQTPSHQVTQMGQEVILRCVPISNHLYFYWYRQILGQKVEFLVSFYNNEISEKSEIFDDQFSVERPDGSNFTLKIRSTKLEDSAMYFCASSEAGTGAANEKLFFGSGTQLSVL.

The chain employs TRBV11-2 and TRBJ2-1; possible D gene TRBD2, 7 bases. The V gene's germline CDR1 is SGHAT and CDR2 FQNNGV. Trimming pared 5 bases from V and 14 bases from J, leaving 16 bases between. The CDR3 runs to 12 residues. DNA of the CDR3: TGTGCCAGCAGCCGGACGGAAGGGGGGGAGTTCTTC. It translates to CASSRTEGGEFF.

The rearrangement joins TRBV11-3 to TRBJ2-3; 7 bases fit TRBD1. The V gene end was trimmed by 6 bases and the J gene end by 1 base; junction bases not matched to a gene: 4. The length of the CDR3 is 14 residues. CDR1 is SGHNT and CDR2 is YENEEA in the germline V gene. The CDR3 region has the DNA TGTGCCAGCAGTCAGACAGGGCGCACAGATACGCAGTATTTT. It is translated as CASSQTGRTDTQYF.

The rearrangement links TRBV18 to TRBJ1-2; D remains ambiguous. The CDR3 is 14 residues long. Trimming shortened V by 2 bases and J by 3 bases, and 10 bases separated the two germline ends. Germline assignment: CDR1 KGHSH and CDR2 LQKENI. This chain's CDR3 is CASSPLGEDYGYTF. The DNA of the CDR3 is TGTGCCAGCTCACCATTGGGAGAGGACTATGGCTACACCTTC.

V gene TRBV15 combines with J gene TRBJ1-5; 8 positions agree with TRBD1. The ends lost 9 bases at V and 6 bases at J; junction bases unmatched: 7. The CDR3 runs 13 residues. Germline V CDR1 and CDR2: LNHNV, YYDKDF (reference sequence). The CDR3 nucleotides read TGTGCCACAACGACAGGGGTCGGTCAGCCCCAGCATTTT. This codes for CATTTGVGQPQHF.

The J gene is TRBJ2-7, the V gene TRBV28; weak D call: TRBD1 (5 bases). V lost 6 bases, J lost 3 bases, and 9 bases lay in between. The length of the CDR3 is 12 residues. CDR1 is MDHEN, CDR2 SYDVKM, per germline. The CDR3 loop reads CASRWGDYEQYF. The DNA for the CDR3 is TGTGCCAGCAGGTGGGGCGACTACGAGCAGTACTTC.

CDR3 region: CASLPELDVTGELFF. The CDR3, as DNA: TGTGCCAGTCTACCGGAGTTAGACGTCACCGGGGAGCTGTTTTTT. The V gene is TRBV18, the J gene TRBJ2-2; D gene uncertain. V lost 9 bases and J 4 bases, leaving 18 bases between the germline ends. Germline-derived CDR1 and CDR2 are KGHSH and LQKENI. This CDR3 has 15 residues.

The V call is TRBV29-1, the J call TRBJ1-2; a weak D match, TRBD1 (6 bases). Trimming removed 3 bases from V and 8 bases from J, with 13 bases in between. In germline, CDR1 is SQVTM, CDR2 ANQGSEA. The CDR3 spans 12 residues. CDR3 region: CSVERGGAGYTF. The DNA for the CDR3 is TGCAGCGTTGAGAGAGGGGGGGCAGGCTACACCTTC.

CDR3 bases: TGTGCCAGTTCGACAGGGGGCCCCAACTATGGCTACACCTTC. The encoded protein is CASSTGGPNYGYTF. The chain recombines TRBV19 with TRBJ1-2; 10 bases are shared with TRBD1. Germline V gives CDR1 LNHDA, CDR2 SQIVND (reference sequence). CDR3 length: 14 residues. V was pared by 8 bases and J by 2 bases, with 5 bases of the junction left unmatched. Based on the CDR3 plus reference TRBV19 and TRBJ1-2, the full variable domain is DGGITQSPKYLFRKEGQNVTLSCEQNLNHDAMYWYRQDPGQGLRLIYYSQIVNDFQKGDIAEGYSVSREKKESFPLTVTSAQKNPTAFYLCASSTGGPNYGYTFGSGTRLTVV.

V and J are TRBV28 and TRBJ1-4; 12 bases are a match to TRBD1. CDR3 length: 17 residues. Trimming removed 5 bases from V and 4 bases from J; junction bases left unmatched: 8. Germline CDR1 is MDHEN and CDR2 is SYDVKM. The CDR3 DNA is TGTGCCAGCAGTACCTACGGGACAGGGGGCTATAATGAAAAACTGTTTTTT. Translated: CASSTYGTGGYNEKLFF.

The CDR3 loop is CATDRGGSYEQYF. The CDR3 nucleotides are TGTGCCACCGACAGGGGGGGATCCTACGAGCAGTACTTC. The V and J genes are TRBV28 and TRBJ2-7, with 9 bases identical to TRBD1. Germline V gene data show CDR1 as MDHEN and CDR2 as SYDVKM. There are 13 residues in the CDR3. The J segment lost 1 base and the V segment lost 10 bases, leaving 5 bases of the junction unmatched. Full variable domain (remainder filled in from reference TRBV28 and TRBJ2-7): DVKVTQSSRYLVKRTGEKVFLECVQDMDHENMFWYRQDPGLGLRLIYFSYDVKMKEKGDIPEGYSVSREKKERFSLILESASTNQTSMYLCATDRGGSYEQYFGPGTRLTVT.

This clone showed up just a few times. The chain links TRBV5-6 to TRBJ2-7; 9 bases line up with TRBD1. The CDR3 sequence is 15 residues long. Trimming took 3 bases from V and 4 from J; bases not matched to a gene: 8. Looked up from germline, CDR1 is SGHDT and CDR2 is YYEEEE. CDR3: CASSSEGTGRYEQYF. In DNA form, the CDR3 reads TGTGCCAGCAGCTCGGAGGGGACAGGGAGATACGAGCAGTACTTC.

The V call is TRBV7-9, the J call TRBJ2-3, with 8 bases fitting TRBD1. The CDR3 extends over 12 amino acids. Unmatched junction bases numbered 3, after V lost 8 bases and J lost 5 bases. Germline values: CDR1 SEHNR, CDR2 FQNEAQ (reference sequence). CDR3 amino acids: CASAGGEDTQYF. DNA for the CDR3: TGTGCCAGCGCAGGGGGCGAAGATACGCAGTATTTT. Full variable domain (outside the CDR3, taken from reference TRBV7-9 and TRBJ2-3): DTGVSQNPRHKITKRGQNVTFRCDPISEHNRLYWYRQTLGQGPEFLTYFQNEAQLEKSRLLSDRFSAERPKGSFSTLEIQRTEQGDSAMYLCASAGGEDTQYFGPGTRLTVL.

This chain uses TRBV10-3 with TRBJ2-5; 7 bases agree with TRBD1. The better agreement between TRBJ2-7 and the DNA end casts doubt on the J call. The germline CDR1 and CDR2 sequences are ENHRY and SYGVKD. The CDR3 runs 16 residues. The CDR3 reads CAIWDSLSPISYEQYF. The CDR3, as DNA: TGTGCCATATGGGACAGCCTCTCACCAATATCCTACGAGCAGTACTTC.

The rearrangement joins TRBV6-5 to TRBJ1-5; maybe TRBD1 (6 bases). Germline lookup yields CDR1 MNHEY and CDR2 SVGAGI. There are 16 residues in the CDR3. V was shortened by 4 bases and J by 5 bases, with 18 bases between the two germline ends. CDR3 bases: TGTGCCAGCAGTTCAATACAGGGATCCGTGGATCAGCCCCAGCATTTT. Its translation is CASSSIQGSVDQPQHF.

This clone was recorded a few times. This rearrangement joins TRBV5-1 to TRBJ2-1; 11 bases match TRBD2. The CDR3 covers 15 residues. The V gene end was trimmed by 4 bases and the J gene end by 3 bases; junction bases not matched to a gene: 3. Germline CDR1 and CDR2: SGHRS and YFSETQ. In DNA, the CDR3 is TGCGCCAGCAGCGCCGGGACTAGCGGCTACAATGAGCAGTTCTTC. Its protein is CASSAGTSGYNEQFF.

V usage is TRBV7-5 and J usage is TRBJ2-5; the DNA was not compared with TRBD1, the D call given in the table. TRBV7-5 is marked as a pseudogene. This CDR3 contains 15 residues. Here the CDR3 reads CVRSSGTGEQETQYF. The CDR3 DNA is TGTGTCAGAAGCTCGGGGACAGGGGAGCAAGAGACCCAGTACTTC.

CDR3 nucleotides: TGCGCCAGCAGCTTGTATTCGGGGGTCAACGAGCAGTACTTC. Translation: CASSLYSGVNEQYF. The V gene is TRBV5-1, the J gene TRBJ2-7; D might be TRBD2 (6 bases). The germline CDR1 and CDR2 sequences are SGHRS and YFSETQ. The CDR3 spans 14 residues. V lost 1 base and J 5 bases, leaving 13 bases between the germline ends. Full variable domain (outside the CDR3, taken from reference TRBV5-1 and TRBJ2-7): KAGVTQTPRYLIKTRGQQVTLSCSPISGHRSVSWYQQTPGQGLQFLFEYFSETQRNKGNFPGRFSGRQFSNSRSEMNVSTLELGDSALYLCASSLYSGVNEQYFGPGTRLTVT.

The gene calls are TRBV16 and TRBJ2-3; a possible D gene is TRBD1 (5 bases). The CDR3 runs 15 residues. Trimming removed 4 bases from V and 3 bases from J, with 14 bases in between. Per the germline V gene, CDR1 is KGHSY and CDR2 is FQNENV. This CDR3 is CASSPQGLGTDTQYF. The CDR3 DNA follows: TGTGCCAGCAGCCCTCAGGGTCTGGGAACAGATACGCAGTATTTT.

A few counts support this clone. The chain couples TRBV4-3 to TRBJ1-6; TRBD1 is a possible D gene (5 bases). V was pared by 0 bases and J by 8 bases, with 11 bases between. The V gene's germline CDR1 is LGHNA and CDR2 YSLEER. This CDR3 has 15 residues. The CDR3 nucleotides are TGCGCCAGCAGCCAAGAATCAGGGTTGGATTCACCCCTCCACTTT. It codes for CASSQESGLDSPLHF.

This rearrangement joins TRBV10-3 to TRBJ2-1; 10 bases match TRBD2. CDR1 is ENHRY, CDR2 SYGVKD, per germline. The CDR3 length is 15 residues. V gave up 2 bases and J gave up 8 bases; unmatched junction bases: 6. This CDR3 is CAISEASGGPHEQFF. The CDR3 DNA follows: TGTGCCATCAGTGAGGCTAGCGGGGGCCCCCATGAGCAGTTCTTC.

This clone was observed a few times. Different DNA sequences within this sample yield the same CDR3. This chain joins TRBV6-5 and TRBJ2-1, with D maybe TRBD2 (6 bases). This CDR3 is 13 amino acids long. V lost 6 bases and J 5 bases, leaving 11 bases between the germline ends. Germline V CDR1 and CDR2: MNHEY, SVGAGI. Written as DNA, the CDR3 is TGTGCCAGCAGGTGGGGGGTCGACAATGAGCAGTTCTTC. The encoded protein is CASRWGVDNEQFF.

CDR3 nucleotide sequence: TGTGCCAGCAGTGTTGGGACAGGGGATGGCTACACCTTC. Amino acids: CASSVGTGDGYTF. The V and J genes are TRBV2 and TRBJ1-2, with 10 bases matching TRBD1. Germline CDR1 SNHLY, CDR2 FYNNEI. J lost 6 bases, V lost 4 bases, and 2 bases had no gene match. CDR3 length: 13 amino acids.

The chain joins TRBV10-2 to TRBJ2-3; D unclear. This CDR3 contains 14 residues. Germline CDR1 WSHSY, CDR2 SAAADI. Between the trimmed V and J ends, which lost 7 bases and 6 bases, there was a span of 17 bases. The CDR3 protein is CASINQIMWDTQYF. In DNA form, the CDR3 reads TGCGCCAGCATAAACCAGATAATGTGGGATACGCAGTATTTT.

The chain links TRBV9 to TRBJ2-7; 7 bases are a match to TRBD2. V lost 1 base, J lost 1 base, and 8 bases stayed unmatched. Germline-derived CDR1 and CDR2 are SGDLS and YYNGEE. The CDR3 covers 16 residues. CDR3 DNA sequence: TGTGCCAGCAGCGTAAGCTTTACGGGGGGATCCTACGAGCAGTACTTC. Protein sequence: CASSVSFTGGSYEQYF.

The V and J genes are TRBV2 and TRBJ2-5; possibly TRBD2 for D (6 bases). The DNA end is more similar to TRBJ2-7, so the J call may be wrong. The CDR3 sequence is 13 residues long. CDR1 and CDR2 from the germline V gene are SNHLY and FYNNEI. This chain's CDR3 is CASSGGGTYEQYF. The CDR3 bases are TGTGCCAGCAGTGGGGGAGGCACCTACGAGCAGTACTTC.

V is TRBV27 and J is TRBJ1-6; D is ambiguous. This CDR3 has 14 amino acids. CDR1 and CDR2 from the germline V gene are MNHEY and SMNVEV (reference sequence). V dropped 4 bases and J dropped 5 bases, with 9 bases sitting between them. The CDR3 here is CASSSTADNSPLHF. The DNA for the CDR3 is TGTGCCAGCAGTTCGACCGCGGATAATTCACCCCTCCACTTT.